Listed here are 2 T cell receptor beta chains from one sample, sequenced in a study of blood T cell repertoires in COVID-19. Using immunoSEQ multiplex PCR, the repertoire was profiled, and TCRdb retains in-frame clones only, with some absent. This table holds more than 100,000 clones, around 87% found once. Sequencing was performed on peripheral blood. The source is a man in his fifties or sixties with active COVID-19.

The chain combines TRBV2 with TRBJ2-7, with 10 bases that match TRBD1. CDR1 is SNHLY, CDR2 FYNNEI, per germline. V trimming: 11 bases; J trimming: 5 bases; junction bases outside the gene matches: 9. The CDR3 has 13 residues. The CDR3: CASRGGQGNEQYF. The CDR3 coding sequence is TGTGCCTCAAGGGGGGGACAGGGGAACGAGCAGTACTTC.

The chain links TRBV19 to TRBJ1-4, with D perhaps matching TRBD1 (5 bases). The V and J ends lost 3 bases and 8 bases respectively, with 13 bases between them. The CDR3 totals 14 residues. Germline V gene data show CDR1 as LNHDA and CDR2 as SQIVND (reference sequence). CDR3 amino acids: CASSIIGQEEKLFF. As DNA, the CDR3 is TGTGCCAGTAGTATTATTGGACAAGAAGAAAAACTGTTTTTT.